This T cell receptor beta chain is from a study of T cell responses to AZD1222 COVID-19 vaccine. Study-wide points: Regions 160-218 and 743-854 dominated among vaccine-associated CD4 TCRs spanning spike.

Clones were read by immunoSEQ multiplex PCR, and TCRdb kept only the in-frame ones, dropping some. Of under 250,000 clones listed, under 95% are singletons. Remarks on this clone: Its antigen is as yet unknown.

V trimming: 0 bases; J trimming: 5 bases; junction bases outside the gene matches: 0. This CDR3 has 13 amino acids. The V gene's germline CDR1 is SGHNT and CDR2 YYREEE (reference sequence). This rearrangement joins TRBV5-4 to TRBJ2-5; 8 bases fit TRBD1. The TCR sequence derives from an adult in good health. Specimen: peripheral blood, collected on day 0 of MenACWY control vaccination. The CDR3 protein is CASSLGQGETQYF. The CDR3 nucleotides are TGTGCCAGCAGCTTGGGACAGGGGGAGACCCAGTACTTC.